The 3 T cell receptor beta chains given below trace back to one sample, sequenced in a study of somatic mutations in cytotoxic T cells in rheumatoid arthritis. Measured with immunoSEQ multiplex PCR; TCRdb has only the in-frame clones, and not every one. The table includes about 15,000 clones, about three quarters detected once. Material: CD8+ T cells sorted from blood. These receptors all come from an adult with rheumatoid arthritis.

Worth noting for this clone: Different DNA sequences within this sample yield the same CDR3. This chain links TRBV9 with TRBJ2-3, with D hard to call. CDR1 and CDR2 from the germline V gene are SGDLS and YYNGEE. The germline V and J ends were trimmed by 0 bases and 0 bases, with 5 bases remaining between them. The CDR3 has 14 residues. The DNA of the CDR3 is TGTGCCAGCAGCGTAGCTGGTAGCACAGATACGCAGTATTTT. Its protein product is CASSVAGSTDTQYF.

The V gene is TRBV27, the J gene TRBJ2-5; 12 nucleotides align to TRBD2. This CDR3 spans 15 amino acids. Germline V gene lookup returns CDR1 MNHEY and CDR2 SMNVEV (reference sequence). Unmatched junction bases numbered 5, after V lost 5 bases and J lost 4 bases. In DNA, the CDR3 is TGTGCCAGCAGTGCCCTAGCGGGGGGGCCAGAGACCCAGTACTTC. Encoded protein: CASSALAGGPETQYF.

CDR3 in DNA: TGTGCCAGCAGTCCGGACAGGACCTACGAGCAGTACTTC. It encodes CASSPDRTYEQYF. The chain links TRBV6-5 to TRBJ2-5, with 7 bases identical to TRBD1. The DNA end is more similar to TRBJ2-7, so the J call may be wrong. CDR3 length equals 13 residues. Germline values: CDR1 MNHEY, CDR2 SVGAGI.